This T cell receptor (beta chain) originates from a study of blood T cell repertoires in COVID-19. The overall study: From the United States, Italy and Spain came samples of acute and convalescent COVID-19. Nucleic acid was either cDNA or gDNA, and it came from T cells, B-cell-depleted T cells, or PBMCs.

The CDR3 is 17 amino acids. Germline CDR1 is KGHSH and CDR2 is LQKENI. Original processing notes: It was from reference gene primer amplification that nucleated cell counts were estimated. Sequenced by immunoSEQ multiplex PCR; TCRdb stores in-frame clones only, minus some. That table is the source of V, J and clone size, and D and trimming were worked out from the DNA. The sample gives about 79,000 clones, 75% to 90% of which show up once; more than 11% is in the top ten. With regard to this clone: One end of the junction does not line up with germline, which may come from a read error.

The material sequenced was peripheral blood. The rearrangement joins TRBV18 to TRBJ2-1; 9 bases agree with TRBD2. This receptor was taken from a man between 70 and 80 years old with active or convalescent COVID-19. CDR3 sequence (DNA): TGTACCAGCTCACCACCGACTAGCGGTAACCGACGGTGGGAGCAGTTCTTC. Translation gives CTSSPPTSGNRRWEQFF.